The rows below give T cell receptor beta chains drawn from one sample of a study of human T cells and chemical hapten exposure. From the RACE reads, TCRdb called clonotypes with MiXCR, one entry per CDR3 protein. The repertoire holds about 180,000 distinct CDR3 sequences, with roughly 30% as singletons. This sample comprised whole blood, obtained in connection with sensitization to the hapten diphenylcyclopropenone (DPC). These receptors were collected from a woman under 40 with alopecia areata. Some clones in this sample may be carry-over from other donors' samples. Both conserved end residues are part of each CDR3. A D gene is named only where the DNA matches it firmly. Rows give clone size only sometimes, using once, few, many, or a class for an expanded clone.

.	TRBJ2-7	TRBV6-6	few	TGTGCCAGCAGTTACTCGAATTCGGAGCCATACGAGCAGTACTTC	CASSYSNSEPYEQYF
.	TRBJ2-3	TRBV5-6	few	TGTGCCAGCAGCTCTCCGGTGGGGGCCGATACGCAGTATTTT	CASSSPVGADTQYF
TRBD2	TRBJ2-5	TRBV29-1	few	TGCAGCGCCGGGACTACCCAAGAGACCCAGTACTTC	CSAGTTQETQYF
TRBD1	TRBJ2-4	TRBV12-3/TRBV12-4	.	TGTGCCAGCAGTAAGGAGGGACAGGGTATGAGAAACATTCAGTACTTC	CASSKEGQGMRNIQYF
.	TRBJ1-5	TRBV28	few	TGTGCCAGCAGTTGGGTGCATCAGCCCCAGCATTTT	CASSWVHQPQHF
TRBD2	TRBJ2-3	TRBV2	.	TGTGCCAGCAGTGGACTAGCGGGGCCCAGCACAGATACGCAGTATTTT	CASSGLAGPSTDTQYF
TRBD2	TRBJ2-3	TRBV6-1	many	TGTGCCAGCAGTTCCGAGCGGGGGCCGTCGGATACGCAGTATTTT	CASSSERGPSDTQYF
.	TRBJ2-7	TRBV29-1	.	TGCAGCGTTGAAGATCCGGACAGGGCCGGGGGGGAGCAGTACTTC	CSVEDPDRAGGEQYF
.	TRBJ1-1	TRBV5-5	.	TGTGCCAGCAGCCTCTCTTCGGAAAGGCGACTGATCCGGAAGAACACTGAAGCTTTCTTT	CASSLSSERRLIRKNTEAFF
.	TRBJ1-2	TRBV20-1	.	TGCAGTGCTAGAGCACCCGGATCCCTTACTAACTATGGCTACACCTTC	CSARAPGSLTNYGYTF
.	TRBJ2-7	TRBV4-3	few	TGCGCCAGCAGCCCCGGTCGAGGGCCCTACGAGCAGTACTTC	CASSPGRGPYEQYF
TRBD2	TRBJ2-3	TRBV29-1	few	TGCAGCGTTGCTAGCGGGGACACAGATACGCAGTATTTT	CSVASGDTDTQYF
TRBD1	TRBJ2-1	TRBV29-1	once	TGCAGCGTTCAGCTACCCGGGACAGGGACCTACAATGAGCAGTTCTTC	CSVQLPGTGTYNEQFF
.	TRBJ2-2	TRBV21-1	.	TGTGCCAGCAGCTTTCGACCATGGACGGATAACACCGGGGAGCTGTTTTTT	CASSFRPWTDNTGELFF
.	TRBJ2-1	TRBV4-3	once	TGCGCCAGCAGCCAAGATTCAGGGAACAATGAGCAGTTCTTC	CASSQDSGNNEQFF
TRBD2	TRBJ2-7	TRBV20-1	.	TGCAGTGCTAGAGGGAGCGGGAGAGGATCCTACGAGCAGTACTTC	CSARGSGRGSYEQYF
TRBD2	TRBJ2-2	TRBV30	.	TGTGCCTGGACTTGGCTAGCGGGAGGCACCGGGGAGCTGTTTTTT	CAWTWLAGGTGELFF
.	TRBJ1-6	TRBV2	few	TGTGCCAGCTCCTCTGGGGGAGCCTATAATTCACCCCTCCACTTT	CASSSGGAYNSPLHF
TRBD1	TRBJ1-2	TRBV7-9	.	TGTGCCAGCAGCTTAGCTTCTCCGGGACAGATCTATGGCTACACCTTC	CASSLASPGQIYGYTF
TRBD1	TRBJ2-7	TRBV20-1	.	TGCAGTGCGCGGGACAGGGGGCCCTACGAGCAGTACTTC	CSARDRGPYEQYF
.	TRBJ1-3	TRBV6-5	few	TGTGCCAGCAGTTCTGACATGCTCTCTGGAAACACCATATATTTT	CASSSDMLSGNTIYF
TRBD2	TRBJ2-2	TRBV12-3/TRBV12-4	.	TGTGCCAGCAGTTTTCTCGGGAGGGGGGAGCTGTTTTTT	CASSFLGRGELFF
TRBD2	TRBJ2-1	TRBV29-1	.	TGCAGCGTCTTCTCCTGGCGGGAGGGGGATGAGCAGTTCTTC	CSVFSWREGDEQFF
TRBD1	TRBJ1-1	TRBV9	.	TGTGCCAGCAGCGTCGGGACAGGAGAAGCTTTCTTT	CASSVGTGEAFF
.	TRBJ2-1	TRBV5-1	.	TGCGCCAGCAGCTCCCAGGGACAAACCTACAATGAGCAGTTCTTC	CASSSQGQTYNEQFF
.	TRBJ1-1	TRBV20-1	few	TGCAGTGTCAGAAGGGGGGACACTGAAGCTTTCTTT	CSVRRGDTEAFF
.	TRBJ1-2	TRBV20-1	.	TGCAGTGCTCAGAGTGGGGGCGGCTATGGCTACACCTTC	CSAQSGGGYGYTF
.	TRBJ2-7	TRBV3-1	few	TGTGCCAGCAGCCAAAAGGGAGCCTACGAGCAGTACTTC	CASSQKGAYEQYF
.	TRBJ1-3	TRBV29-1	.	TGCAGCGTTGTATTAGGGTCTGGAAACACCATATATTTT	CSVVLGSGNTIYF